Below are 8 T cell receptor beta chains sequenced from a single sample in a study of shared clonotypes between healthy human individuals. Generated by immunoSEQ multiplex PCR, the TCRdb table keeps only in-frame clones and is missing some. The sample consists of some 2 million clones, roughly 94% of them appearing once. Sequencing used naive CD4+ T cells sorted from blood. Sample subset: CD45RA+ positively selected. Source of these receptors: a young man in good health.

This clone occurred once. This chain joins TRBV4-1 and TRBJ1-2; 10 bases are a match to TRBD1. The CDR3 runs to 17 residues. After removal of 1 base from V and 1 base from J, the junction contained 6 bases not matched to a gene. Germline V lookup: CDR1 MGHRA, CDR2 YSYEKL. The CDR3 DNA follows: TGCGCCAGCAGCCAAGCCCGGACAGGGGGGGATAACTATGGCTACACCTTC. Amino acid sequence: CASSQARTGGDNYGYTF.

This sequence joins TRBV5-1 and TRBJ2-1, with 9 bases fitting TRBD1. V was clipped by 7 bases and J by 5 bases; unmatched bases: 10. CDR1 and CDR2 from the germline V gene are SGHRS and YFSETQ. The CDR3 sequence is 15 residues long. The CDR3 bases are TGCGCCAGCTCATATCAACAGGGGGCGGACAATGAGCAGTTCTTC. Translating it yields CASSYQQGADNEQFF.

V is TRBV5-1 and J is TRBJ2-2; D might be TRBD1 (7 bases). CDR1 SGHRS and CDR2 YFSETQ come from the germline V gene. The CDR3 loop spans 18 amino acids. V shed 0 bases and J shed 1 base, with 16 bases lying between them. CDR3 sequence reads: CASSLGVGRQGNTGELFF. Here the CDR3 DNA reads TGCGCCAGCAGCTTGGGAGTCGGGAGACAGGGGAACACCGGGGAGCTGTTTTTT. The variable domain in full, with the rest retrieved from reference TRBV5-1 and TRBJ2-2, is KAGVTQTPRYLIKTRGQQVTLSCSPISGHRSVSWYQQTPGQGLQFLFEYFSETQRNKGNFPGRFSGRQFSNSRSEMNVSTLELGDSALYLCASSLGVGRQGNTGELFFGEGSRLTVL.

This sequence joins TRBV9 and TRBJ2-3; D gene unclear. The CDR3 has 13 residues. CDR1 is SGDLS and CDR2 is YYNGEE in the germline V gene. Deletions cut 0 bases from V and 5 bases from J, with 7 bases between. CDR3 protein: CASSVGEGDTQYF. CDR3 sequence (DNA): TGTGCCAGCAGCGTAGGGGAAGGAGATACGCAGTATTTT.

The chain couples TRBV5-4 to TRBJ1-2, with 7 bases matching TRBD1. The V gene's germline CDR1 is SGHNT and CDR2 YYREEE (reference sequence). The CDR3 is 15 residues long. J was trimmed by 2 bases and V by 0 bases; bases with no gene match: 4. CDR3 sequence: CASSLALGQNYGYTF. The CDR3 region has the DNA TGTGCCAGCAGCTTGGCCCTGGGACAGAACTATGGCTACACCTTC.

This clone was seen only once. The same CDR3 arises from other DNA sequences in this sample as well. This chain uses TRBV5-4 with TRBJ1-2, with D hard to call. The CDR3 runs 14 residues. V lost 5 bases and J 0 bases, leaving 11 bases between the germline ends. Germline CDR1 is SGHNT and CDR2 is YYREEE (reference sequence). The CDR3 DNA reads as TGTGCCAGCAGTCTCGGTGCAGCTAACTATGGCTACACCTTC. Residues: CASSLGAANYGYTF.

V gene TRBV5-4 combines with J gene TRBJ2-7; D might be TRBD1 (9 bases). Germline CDR1 and CDR2: SGHNT and YYREEE (reference sequence). The ends were cut back, 4 bases at V and 3 bases at J, with 17 bases in the middle. The length of the CDR3 is 15 residues. Written as DNA, the CDR3 is TGTGCCAGCAGCCGGGGGGGGACAGGGAACTACGAGCAGTACTTC. This translates into CASSRGGTGNYEQYF.

As to this clone: The same CDR3 is also encoded by other DNA sequences in this sample. The chain employs TRBV28 and TRBJ1-2; 9 positions match TRBD1. Trimming cost V 5 bases and J 4 bases; bases outside gene matches: 5. Looked up from germline, CDR1 is MDHEN and CDR2 is SYDVKM. This CDR3 has 14 residues. The CDR3 coding sequence is TGTGCCAGCAGTCTACAGGGGGCGGGCTATGGCTACACCTTC. As protein: CASSLQGAGYGYTF.